The 5 T cell receptor beta chains given below trace back to one sample, sequenced in a study of blood T cell repertoires in COVID-19. Only in-frame clones appear in the TCRdb table, and some are missing; sequencing was by immunoSEQ multiplex PCR. The profile shows around 87,000 clones, under 90% of them singletons. Sequenced sample: peripheral blood. These receptors were collected from a human donor with active COVID-19. The donor label of this sample is uncertain.

The chain employs TRBV5-1 and TRBJ2-1, with D maybe TRBD1 (5 bases). V was cut by 3 bases and J by 9 bases, with 16 bases left in between. CDR3 length equals 14 residues. Germline CDR1 reads SGHRS; CDR2 reads YFSETQ. The CDR3 loop reads CASSSIGHLGEQFF. In nucleotides, the CDR3 is TGCGCCAGCAGCTCCATTGGACACCTTGGTGAGCAGTTCTTC.

The genes are TRBV2 and TRBJ1-1, with 9 bases lining up with TRBD1. This CDR3 comprises 13 residues. V dropped 8 bases and J dropped 6; count of bases not matched to a gene: 7. Germline-derived CDR1 and CDR2 are SNHLY and FYNNEI. In nucleotides, the CDR3 is TGTGCCAGCCGGGACAGGGATAGGGCTGAAGCTTTCTTT. Amino acids: CASRDRDRAEAFF.

The rearrangement joins TRBV2 to TRBJ2-6, with 7 bases lining up with TRBD1. The germline V gene encodes CDR1 SNHLY and CDR2 FYNNEI. Trimming took 4 bases from V and 0 from J; bases not matched to a gene: 9. The CDR3 spans 18 residues. CDR3 DNA sequence: TGTGCCAGCAGTGCAGGGGGTCGGGTCCCCTCTGGGGCCAACGTCCTGACTTTC. Translation: CASSAGGRVPSGANVLTF.

This chain connects TRBV10-1 to TRBJ2-3; 11 nucleotides line up with TRBD2. This CDR3 comprises 16 residues. Trimming cost V 0 bases and J 6 bases; bases outside gene matches: 5. Looked up from germline, CDR1 is WNHNN and CDR2 is SYGVQD (reference sequence). CDR3 amino acids: CASSESWTSGLDTQYF. Written as DNA, the CDR3 is TGCGCCAGCAGTGAGTCCTGGACTAGCGGGCTGGATACGCAGTATTTT.

V gene TRBV4-1 combines with J gene TRBJ1-1, with no clear D. Germline V lookup: CDR1 MGHRA, CDR2 YSYEKL. With 1 base removed from V and 2 bases from J, the gap between germline ends came to 17 bases. The CDR3 runs 17 residues. The CDR3 sequence: CASSQGDLWGDNTEAFF. The CDR3 DNA reads as TGCGCCAGCAGCCAAGGTGACCTATGGGGAGATAACACTGAAGCTTTCTTT.